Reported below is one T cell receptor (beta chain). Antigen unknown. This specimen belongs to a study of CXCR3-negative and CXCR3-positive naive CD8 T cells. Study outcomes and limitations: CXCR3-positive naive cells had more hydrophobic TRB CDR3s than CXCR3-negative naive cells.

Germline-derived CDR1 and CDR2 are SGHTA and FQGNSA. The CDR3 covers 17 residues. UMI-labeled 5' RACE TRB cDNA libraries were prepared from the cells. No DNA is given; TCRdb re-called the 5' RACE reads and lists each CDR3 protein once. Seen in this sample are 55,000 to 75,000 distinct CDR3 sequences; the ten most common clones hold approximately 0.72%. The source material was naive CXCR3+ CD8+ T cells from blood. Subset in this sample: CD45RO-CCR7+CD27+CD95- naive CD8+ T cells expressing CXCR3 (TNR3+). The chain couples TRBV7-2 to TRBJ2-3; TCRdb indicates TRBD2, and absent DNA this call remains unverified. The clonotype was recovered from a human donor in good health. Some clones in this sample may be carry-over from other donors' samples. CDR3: CASSLGGAIRHTDTQYF.